One and the same sample provided the 9 T cell receptor beta chains below, sequenced in a study of blood T cell repertoires in COVID-19. TCRdb's copy holds only in-frame clones and misses some; the assay was immunoSEQ multiplex PCR. The sample records about 250,000 clones, roughly 86% being singletons. Material: peripheral blood. These receptors all come from a woman aged 55-70 years who had recovered from COVID-19.

The chain has TRBV9 and TRBJ2-3; 14 bases align to TRBD2. CDR3 length equals 14 residues. Germline-derived CDR1 and CDR2 are SGDLS and YYNGEE. J was trimmed by 9 bases and V by 4 bases; bases with no gene match: 4. For the CDR3, the DNA is TGTGCCAGCAGCAAGGGGACTAGCGGGGGCACGCAGTATTTT. Amino acid sequence: CASSKGTSGGTQYF.

V is TRBV29-1 and J is TRBJ2-2; TRBD1 is a possible D gene (8 bases). The germline V gene has CDR1 SQVTM and CDR2 ANQGSEA. There are 14 residues in the CDR3. The V and J ends lost 3 bases and 6 bases respectively, with 14 bases between them. Here the CDR3 reads CSVDRTGGAGELFF. DNA of the CDR3: TGCAGCGTTGATCGTACAGGGGGGGCCGGGGAGCTGTTTTTT.

The table lists this clone with a few counts. This chain links TRBV6-5 with TRBJ1-5; 9 positions match TRBD1. This CDR3 is built from 15 residues. Germline V lookup: CDR1 MNHEY, CDR2 SVGAGI. V was clipped by 5 bases and J by 5 bases; unmatched bases: 7. In DNA form, the CDR3 reads TGTGCCAGCAGTCCCTCGGGACAGGGTCATCAGCCCCAGCATTTT. Protein sequence: CASSPSGQGHQPQHF.

The chain is built from TRBV14 and TRBJ1-2, with a weak D call TRBD1 (6 bases). The V end lost 1 base, the J end lost 4 bases, and 16 bases lay between the germline ends. The length of the CDR3 is 16 residues. The germline V gene has CDR1 SGHDN and CDR2 FVKESK. CDR3 DNA sequence: TGTGCCAGCAGCCAAGGTTTTCTGGACAGCCCCTATGGCTACACCTTC. It yields the protein CASSQGFLDSPYGYTF. The full variable domain, its missing parts supplied by reference TRBV14 and TRBJ1-2, is EAGVTQFPSHSVIEKGQTVTLRCDPISGHDNLYWYRRVMGKEIKFLLHFVKESKQDESGMPNNRFLAERTGGTYSTLKVQPAELEDSGVYFCASSQGFLDSPYGYTFGSGTRLTVV.

The gene calls are TRBV27 and TRBJ2-2, with TRBD1 as a possible D gene (5 bases). V dropped 6 bases and J dropped 6 bases, with 11 bases sitting between them. The CDR3 sequence is 13 residues long. The germline gives CDR1 MNHEY, CDR2 SMNVEV (reference sequence). This chain's CDR3 is CASSSGWAGELFF. CDR3 nucleotides: TGTGCCAGCAGCTCAGGGTGGGCCGGGGAGCTGTTTTTT.

V is TRBV5-1 and J is TRBJ1-1; unclear D gene. The germline CDR1 and CDR2 sequences are SGHRS and YFSETQ. This CDR3 comprises 15 residues. V lost 1 base and J lost 0, with 10 bases in between. The DNA of the CDR3 is TGCGCCAGCAGCTTGTTGCACGGTGTGAACACTGAAGCTTTCTTT. Its translation: CASSLLHGVNTEAFF. The whole variable domain, remainder taken from reference TRBV5-1 and TRBJ1-1, is KAGVTQTPRYLIKTRGQQVTLSCSPISGHRSVSWYQQTPGQGLQFLFEYFSETQRNKGNFPGRFSGRQFSNSRSEMNVSTLELGDSALYLCASSLLHGVNTEAFFGQGTRLTVV.

V and J are TRBV10-3 and TRBJ2-1; D not resolved. CDR1 and CDR2 (germline): ENHRY, SYGVKD. V was trimmed by 5 bases and J by 0 bases, leaving 11 bases between them. The CDR3 runs 15 residues. The CDR3 loop is CAISFTLSSYNEQFF. CDR3 sequence (DNA): TGTGCCATCAGTTTCACCCTGAGCTCCTACAATGAGCAGTTCTTC.

V gene TRBV6-5 combines with J gene TRBJ2-7, with no clear D. Per germline, CDR1 MNHEY and CDR2 SVGAGI. V lost 4 bases, J lost 0 bases, and 13 bases lay in between. The CDR3 length is 15 residues. The CDR3 is CASSFGYLSSYEQYF. In nucleotides, the CDR3 is TGTGCCAGCAGTTTCGGGTATCTGAGCTCCTACGAGCAGTACTTC.

The rearrangement joins TRBV28 to TRBJ2-5, with a possible D match to TRBD2 (5 bases). Trimming took 6 bases from V and 5 from J, leaving 10 bases between them. CDR1 and CDR2 from the germline V gene are MDHEN and SYDVKM. The CDR3 is made up of 12 amino acids. CDR3 bases: TGTGCCAGCAGAGTTAGCGCGGAGACCCAGTACTTC. It codes for CASRVSAETQYF. The variable domain in full, with the rest retrieved from reference TRBV28 and TRBJ2-5, is DVKVTQSSRYLVKRTGEKVFLECVQDMDHENMFWYRQDPGLGLRLIYFSYDVKMKEKGDIPEGYSVSREKKERFSLILESASTNQTSMYLCASRVSAETQYFGPGTRLLVL.